Detailed here is one T cell receptor beta chain. Germline V gene lookup returns CDR1 MDHEN and CDR2 SYDVKM. The ends were cut back, 3 bases at V and 0 bases at J, with 18 bases in the middle. The CDR3 is 18 amino acids. The data are from a study of blood T cell repertoires in COVID-19. Study at large: Donors in the United States, Italy and Spain gave samples during acute or convalescent COVID-19. Sample material is recorded as cDNA or gDNA derived from T cells, B-cell-depleted T cells, or PBMCs.

Data came from immunoSEQ multiplex PCR; TCRdb stores just in-frame clones and leaves some out. The table records 12,000 or so clones, roughly four fifths of them present only once. The sequence derives from a woman in her sixties or seventies with acute or convalescent COVID-19. Sequencing was carried out using peripheral blood. This chain links TRBV28 with TRBJ2-1; tentatively, D is TRBD2 (5 bases). The CDR3 DNA sequence: TGTGCCAGCAGTTTGCCAACTAGTTATCTGAGCTCCTACAATGAGCAGTTCTTC. Protein sequence: CASSLPTSYLSSYNEQFF.